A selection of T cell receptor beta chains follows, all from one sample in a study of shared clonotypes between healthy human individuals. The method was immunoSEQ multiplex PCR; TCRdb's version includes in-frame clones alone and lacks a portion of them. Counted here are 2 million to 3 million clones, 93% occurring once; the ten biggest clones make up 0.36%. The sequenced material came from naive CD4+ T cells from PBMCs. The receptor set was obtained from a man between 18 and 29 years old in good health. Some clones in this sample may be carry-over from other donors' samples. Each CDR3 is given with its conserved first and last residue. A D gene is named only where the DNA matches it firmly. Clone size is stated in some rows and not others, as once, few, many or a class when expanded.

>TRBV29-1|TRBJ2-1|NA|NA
TGCAGCGCCAATTTTGGCGGTTCAACCCACAATGAGCAGTTCTTC
CSANFGGSTHNEQFF
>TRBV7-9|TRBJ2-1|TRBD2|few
TGTGCCAGCAGCCCGGGACTAGCGGGAGGTGAGCAGTTCTTC
CASSPGLAGGEQFF
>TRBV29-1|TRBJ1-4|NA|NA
TGCAGCGTTGTGGGTACGGAACGCGACAATGAAAAACTGTTTTTT
CSVVGTERDNEKLFF
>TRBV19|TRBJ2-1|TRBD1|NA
TGTGCCAGTAAGGTAGACAGGGGGAATGAGCAGTTCTTC
CASKVDRGNEQFF
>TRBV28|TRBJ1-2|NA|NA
TGTGCCAGCAGTTTGGAGGGAATCTATGGCTACACCTTC
CASSLEGIYGYTF
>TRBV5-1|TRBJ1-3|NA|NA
TGCGCCAGCAGCTTGGCTCGAGGAGGACAAGGCTGGGGTTCAGGAAACACCATATATTTT
CASSLARGGQGWGSGNTIYF
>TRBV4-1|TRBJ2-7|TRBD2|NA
TGCGCCAGCAGCCAAGCGTTAAGGGGACTAGCGGGAGAGGGGAACGAGCAGTACTTC
CASSQALRGLAGEGNEQYF
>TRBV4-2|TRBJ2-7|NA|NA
TGTGCCAGCAGCCAAATGTTAGGGGGGTACGAGCAGTACTTC
CASSQMLGGYEQYF
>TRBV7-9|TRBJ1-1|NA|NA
TGTGCCAGCAGCTTATTGGTATCTGGTGAAGCTTTCTTT
CASSLLVSGEAFF
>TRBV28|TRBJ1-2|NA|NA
TGTGCCAGCAGTTTAGGCGGTTCTGTTGGGAATGGCTACACCTTC
CASSLGGSVGNGYTF
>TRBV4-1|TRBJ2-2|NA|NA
TGCGCCAGCAGCCAATACACTAACGTCGGGGAGCTGTTTTTT
CASSQYTNVGELFF
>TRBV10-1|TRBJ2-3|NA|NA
TGCGCCAGCAGTGAGCTAGGCAGAAGCACAGATACGCAGTATTTT
CASSELGRSTDTQYF
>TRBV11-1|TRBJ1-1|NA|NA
TGTGCAGGCTTAGTCTTTCCCCCCCTACAGGGAGGAAACACTGAAGCTTTCTTT
CAGLVFPPLQGGNTEAFF
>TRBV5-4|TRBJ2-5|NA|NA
TGTGCCAGCAGCTTCCGGGCGGGGTACCAAGAGACCCAGTACTTC
CASSFRAGYQETQYF
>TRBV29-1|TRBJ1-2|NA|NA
TGCAGCGTTGAAGATAGAGCCATCCGGGAGAACTATGGCTACACCTTC
CSVEDRAIRENYGYTF
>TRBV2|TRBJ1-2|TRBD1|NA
TGTGCCAGCAGCTTAACAGGGGGCATCTATGGCTACACCTTC
CASSLTGGIYGYTF
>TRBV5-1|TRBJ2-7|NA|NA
TGCGCCAGCAGCTTGGGGGCAAGCTACGAGCAGTACTTC
CASSLGASYEQYF
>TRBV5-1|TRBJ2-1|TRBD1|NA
TGCGCCAGCAGCTTGGAGGGACAGGGGGCTCAGGATGAGCAGTTCTTC
CASSLEGQGAQDEQFF
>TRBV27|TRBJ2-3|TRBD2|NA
TGTGCCAGCAGTTTCCCGGGACTAGCGGAGTATTTT
CASSFPGLAEYF
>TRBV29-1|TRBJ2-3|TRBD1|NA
TGCAGCGTACTGGAGGTGGGACAGGGGTTTTGGGGACGGGATACGCAGTATTTT
CSVLEVGQGFWGRDTQYF
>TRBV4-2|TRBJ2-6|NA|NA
TGTGCCAGCAGCCAAGATTTACGGATTCGCTCTGGGGCCAACGTCCTGACTTTC
CASSQDLRIRSGANVLTF
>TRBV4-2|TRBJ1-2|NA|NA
TGTGCCAGCAGCCAAGGTTCCAGGTCTGAAGGCTACACCTTC
CASSQGSRSEGYTF
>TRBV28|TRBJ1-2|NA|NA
TGTGCCAGCAGTTCCACAGGACTACCTAACTATGGCTACACCTTC
CASSSTGLPNYGYTF
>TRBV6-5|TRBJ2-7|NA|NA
TGTGCCAGCAGTACAGGGTTCGGGGAGCAGTACTTC
CASSTGFGEQYF
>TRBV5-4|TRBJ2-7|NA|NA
TGTGCCAGCAGCCTCCGGGGAGGCTACGAGCAGTACTTC
CASSLRGGYEQYF
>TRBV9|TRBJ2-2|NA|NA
TGTGCCAGCAGCGAGCGACCTGCCAGAACCACAGCCGGGGAGCTGTTTTTT
CASSERPARTTAGELFF
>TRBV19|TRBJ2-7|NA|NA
TGTGCCAGTAGTTTGTACGGGGCAAGTTCCGAGCAGTACTTC
CASSLYGASSEQYF
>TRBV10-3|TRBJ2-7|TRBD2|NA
TGTGCCATCAGCTGGACTAGCGGCAGCTACGAGCAGTACTTC
CAISWTSGSYEQYF
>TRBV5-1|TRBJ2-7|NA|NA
TGCGCCAGCAGCTATAGCGGCCCCTACGAGCAGTACTTC
CASSYSGPYEQYF
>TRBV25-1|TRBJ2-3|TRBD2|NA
TGTGCCAGCAGTGCAGCGGGAGGGCCCGTCACAGATACGCAGTATTTT
CASSAAGGPVTDTQYF
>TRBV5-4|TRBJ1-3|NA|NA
TGTGCCAGCAGCTTGGGGGGCGGGACCCCTGGAAACACCATATATTTT
CASSLGGGTPGNTIYF
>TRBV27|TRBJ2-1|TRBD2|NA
TGTGCCAGCAGTGGGACTAGCGGCGGGTACAATGAGCAGTTCTTC
CASSGTSGGYNEQFF
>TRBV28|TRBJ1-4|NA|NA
TGTGCCAGCAGTCCGGGCCCCTCTTCGGAAAAACTGTTTTTT
CASSPGPSSEKLFF
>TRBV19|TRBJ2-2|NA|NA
TGTGCCAGTACCACGGGGGGGACAGGGCCCGGGGAGCTGTTTTTT
CASTTGGTGPGELFF
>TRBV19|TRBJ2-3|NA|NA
TGTGCCAGTAGTATAAAAACAGAACCTAGCACAGATACGCAGTATTTT
CASSIKTEPSTDTQYF
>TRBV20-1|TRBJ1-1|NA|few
TGCAGTAGTGGCACCAACACTGAAGCTTTCTTT
CSSGTNTEAFF
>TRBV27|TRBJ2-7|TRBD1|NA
TGTGCCAGCGGACCGGGACAGGGCTTCTTCGAGCAGTACTTC
CASGPGQGFFEQYF
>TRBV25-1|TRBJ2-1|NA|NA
TGTGCCAGCAGTGACGTTCGACGGGATTGGGTGGGCAATGAGCAGTTCTTC
CASSDVRRDWVGNEQFF
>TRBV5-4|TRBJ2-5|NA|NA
TGTGCCAGCAGCTTGGCCAGGCTGCAAGAGACCCAGTACTTC
CASSLARLQETQYF
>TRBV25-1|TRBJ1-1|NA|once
TGTGCCAGCAGTATAGGACGGTCGAACACTGAAGCTTTCTTT
CASSIGRSNTEAFF
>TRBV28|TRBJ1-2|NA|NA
TGTGCCAGCGGAGACGCGGCCAACAGGGAGGGCAAGTATGGCTACACCTTC
CASGDAANREGKYGYTF
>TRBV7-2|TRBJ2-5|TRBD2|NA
TGTGCCAGCAGCTTGGGGCCGTGGGCGGGAGGACAAGAGACCCAGTACTTC
CASSLGPWAGGQETQYF
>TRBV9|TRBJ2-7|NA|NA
TGTGCCAGCAGCCTAGGGGCAACGTCTACCTACGAGCAGTACTTC
CASSLGATSTYEQYF
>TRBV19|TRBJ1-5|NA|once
TGTGCCAGTAGTTGGGGGATTAATAGCAATCAGCCCCAGCATTTT
CASSWGINSNQPQHF
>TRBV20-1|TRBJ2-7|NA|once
TGCAGTGCTAGGGGGACGGGCGAGCAGTACTTC
CSARGTGEQYF
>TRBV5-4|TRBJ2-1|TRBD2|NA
TGTGCCAGCAGCAAGGGACTAGCGGGAGGGGGGGACAATGAGCAGTTCTTC
CASSKGLAGGGDNEQFF
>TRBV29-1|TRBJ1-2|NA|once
TGCAGCGGCAGAGGGTCCTCGGGCGGAGTCTACACCTTC
CSGRGSSGGVYTF
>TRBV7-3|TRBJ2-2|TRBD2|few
TGTGCCAGCAGCTTAAAGGCTAGCGGGAGTGGCGGGGAGCTGTTTTTT
CASSLKASGSGGELFF
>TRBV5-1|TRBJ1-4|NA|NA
TGCGCCAGCAGCTTGGGGCGTCAAGGGGTTGATGAAAAACTGTTTTTT
CASSLGRQGVDEKLFF
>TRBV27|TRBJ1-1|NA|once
TGTGCCAGCAGTTTTGACGGGCCCCGATCGGCTTTCTTT
CASSFDGPRSAFF
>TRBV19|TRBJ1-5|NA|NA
TGTGCCAGTAGCCTCCAAAGGGGAGGAAGGCCCCAGCATTTT
CASSLQRGGRPQHF
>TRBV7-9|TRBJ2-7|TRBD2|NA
TGTGCCAGCAGCTTTCGGACTAGCGGGCCTACCTACGAGCAGTACTTC
CASSFRTSGPTYEQYF
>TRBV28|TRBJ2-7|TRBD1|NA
TGTGCCAGCACCAGGGGGAAAACCTACGAGCAGTACTTC
CASTRGKTYEQYF
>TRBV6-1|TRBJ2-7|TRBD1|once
TGTGCCAGCAGTCCGAGGACAGGGCGCTCCTACGAGCAGTACTTC
CASSPRTGRSYEQYF
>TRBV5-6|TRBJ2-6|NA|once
TGTGCCAGCCGCCGGTTCGCTGGGGCCAACGTCCTGACTTTC
CASRRFAGANVLTF